Following are 10 T cell receptor beta chains from one sample sequenced in a study of response to subunit inactivated influenza vaccine. TCRdb ran MiXCR on the RT-PCR reads and lists one entry per CDR3 protein. The data contain around 760,000 distinct CDR3 sequences, around 13% of them seen just once; the ten biggest clones take up approximately 7%. The sequencing here drew on PBMCs from blood, taken about 14 days before vaccination. The receptors originated from a man aged 50 or older who received an inactivated influenza vaccine.

The chain couples TRBV4-3 to TRBJ2-1; 12 bases match TRBD2. In germline, CDR1 is LGHNA, CDR2 YSLEER. The J segment lost 6 bases and the V segment lost 0 bases, leaving 12 bases of the junction unmatched. The length of the CDR3 is 19 residues. CDR3 residues: CASSQESGTSGFKPNEQFF. In DNA, the CDR3 is TGCGCCAGCAGCCAAGAGTCCGGGACTAGCGGGTTTAAACCCAATGAGCAGTTCTTC.

The gene calls are TRBV6-5 and TRBJ1-1, with D hard to call. CDR1 MNHEY and CDR2 SVGAGI come from the germline V gene. This CDR3 contains 15 residues. Trimming took 4 bases from V and 8 from J, leaving 20 bases between them. CDR3 DNA: TGTGCCAGCAGTTCTTCAGGCCCGATTTCGGCCGAAGCTTTCTTT. Translation gives CASSSSGPISAEAFF.

In this sample, this clonotype turned up a few times. The chain couples TRBV20-1 to TRBJ2-1; 11 bases align to TRBD2. With 0 bases clipped from V and 0 bases from J, the junction kept 4 bases outside the gene matches. The length of the CDR3 is 17 residues. Germline V gene sequence: CDR1 DFQATT, CDR2 SNEGSKA (reference sequence). CDR3 protein: CSARDLSGGASYNEQFF. CDR3 in DNA: TGCAGTGCTAGAGATCTTAGCGGGGGGGCCTCCTACAATGAGCAGTTCTTC.

V is TRBV2 and J is TRBJ2-5; D perhaps matches TRBD1 (6 bases). The germline V and J ends were trimmed by 4 bases and 2 bases, with 8 bases remaining between them. The CDR3 has 13 amino acids. CDR1 and CDR2 from the germline V gene are SNHLY and FYNNEI. Written as DNA, the CDR3 is TGTGCCAGCAGTGGGACAGAACAAGAGACCCAGTACTTC. Its protein is CASSGTEQETQYF.

This clonotype appeared a few times. This chain joins TRBV6-5 and TRBJ2-1, with D tentatively TRBD1 (5 bases). The length of the CDR3 is 14 residues. Germline CDR1 and CDR2: MNHEY and SVGAGI. The V and J ends lost 4 bases and 0 bases respectively, with 7 bases between them. CDR3 in amino acids: CASSSQGSYNEQFF. DNA for the CDR3: TGTGCCAGCAGTTCCCAGGGCTCCTACAATGAGCAGTTCTTC.

This clonotype came up a few times. This rearrangement joins TRBV5-1 to TRBJ2-7; D ambiguous. Trimming removed 5 bases at V and 2 bases at J, with 11 bases between. Germline CDR1 is SGHRS and CDR2 is YFSETQ. This CDR3 spans 13 amino acids. In DNA form, the CDR3 reads TGCGCCAGCAGATTTGACAAAACCTACGAGCAGTACTTC. Protein: CASRFDKTYEQYF.

This clonotype has more than one count but fewer than ten. The chain is built from TRBV20-1 and TRBJ2-7; D is ambiguous. The CDR3 runs to 11 residues. The ends were cut back, 6 bases at V and 2 bases at J, with 8 bases in the middle. Germline values: CDR1 DFQATT, CDR2 SNEGSKA (reference sequence). CDR3 residues: CSAARAYEQYF. The DNA for the CDR3 is TGCAGTGCCGCCCGGGCCTACGAGCAGTACTTC.

The chain combines TRBV29-1 with TRBJ2-3; TRBD1 is a possible D gene (6 bases). Trimming shortened V by 4 bases and J by 0 bases, and 14 bases separated the two germline ends. Germline V gene data show CDR1 as SQVTM and CDR2 as ANQGSEA. The CDR3 is made up of 15 amino acids. The CDR3 loop reads CSVVGTKASTDTQYF. The CDR3 DNA reads TGCAGCGTTGTAGGGACAAAGGCCAGCACAGATACGCAGTATTTT.

The chain recombines TRBV5-5 with TRBJ2-7; 9 bases align to TRBD1. V was clipped by 5 bases and J by 5 bases; unmatched bases: 17. This CDR3 spans 17 amino acids. Germline CDR1 and CDR2: SGHKS and YYEKEE (reference sequence). The CDR3 loop reads CASRKRDSGQGNHEQYF. The CDR3 DNA follows: TGTGCCAGCAGAAAAAGAGATTCGGGACAGGGTAACCACGAGCAGTACTTC.

The gene calls are TRBV29-1 and TRBJ1-1; a weak D match, TRBD1 (6 bases). Germline V gene lookup returns CDR1 SQVTM and CDR2 ANQGSEA. The CDR3 sequence is 14 residues long. The V end was cut by 6 bases, the J end by 4 bases, with 18 bases between. CDR3 sequence (DNA): TGCAGCGTCGCCCAGGGGTGGGGGAGCACTGAAGCTTTCTTT. Encoded protein: CSVAQGWGSTEAFF.